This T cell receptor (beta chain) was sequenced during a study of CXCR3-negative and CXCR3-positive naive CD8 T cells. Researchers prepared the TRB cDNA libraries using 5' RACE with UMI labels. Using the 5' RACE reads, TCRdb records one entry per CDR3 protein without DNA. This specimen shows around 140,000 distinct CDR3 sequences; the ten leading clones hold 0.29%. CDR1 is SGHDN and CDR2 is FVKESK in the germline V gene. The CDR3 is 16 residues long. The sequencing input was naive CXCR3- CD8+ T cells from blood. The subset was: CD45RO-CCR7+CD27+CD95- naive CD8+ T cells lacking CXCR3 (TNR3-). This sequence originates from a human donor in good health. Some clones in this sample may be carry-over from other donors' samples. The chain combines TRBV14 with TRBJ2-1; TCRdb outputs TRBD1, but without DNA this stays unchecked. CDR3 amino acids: CASSQVRQGGMNEQFF.